What follows is one TCR beta chain and its context. Trimming removed 6 bases at V and 15 bases at J, with 12 bases between. Germline CDR1 is MDHEN and CDR2 is SYDVKM. The CDR3 covers 10 residues. Per the study methods: The assay estimated nucleated cells by amplifying reference gene primers. TCRdb's table, derived via immunoSEQ multiplex PCR, lists solely in-frame clones and lacks some. V, J and clone size reflect that table, while D and trimming were determined from the DNA. This sample has 150,000 to 200,000 clones; around 78% occur once, and the top ten carry 2.8%. The sample belongs to a study of blood T cell repertoires in COVID-19. Across the study: COVID-19 samples collected from the United States, Italy and Spain covered acute and convalescent phases.

The receptor comes from a woman aged 80 or over with active or convalescent COVID-19. V is TRBV28 and J is TRBJ1-5, with D possibly being TRBD1 (6 bases). Sequencing used peripheral blood. The chain's CDR3 is CASSRGTRHF. The CDR3, as DNA: TGTGCCAGCAGCCGAGGGACACGGCATTTT. Full variable domain (remainder filled in from reference TRBV28 and TRBJ1-5): DVKVTQSSRYLVKRTGEKVFLECVQDMDHENMFWYRQDPGLGLRLIYFSYDVKMKEKGDIPEGYSVSREKKERFSLILESASTNQTSMYLCASSRGTRHFGDGTRLSIL.